These 10 T cell receptor beta chains were sequenced from one sample in a study of CD4 T cells in relation to SARS-CoV-2 and coronaviruses. TCRdb's table, derived via immunoSEQ multiplex PCR, lists solely in-frame clones and lacks some. The sample lists some 20,000 clones; roughly 78% were seen once. For these receptors, no antigen is known. CD4+ T cells from unexposed donors were obtained before the COVID-19 pandemic (2011-2018). The cells were cultured for 10 days before CD4+ T cells were isolated. Sample: CD4+ T cells from PBMCs, cultured in vitro. All receptors come from a human donor in good health.

The chain is built from TRBV15 and TRBJ1-4; D gene uncertain. V was shortened by 4 bases and J by 5 bases, with 11 bases between the two germline ends. The CDR3 sequence is 14 residues long. Germline V CDR1 and CDR2: LNHNV, YYDKDF (reference sequence). Here the CDR3 DNA reads TGTGCCACCAGCATAGACGGGGTCAATGAAAAACTGTTTTTT. This translates into CATSIDGVNEKLFF.

This clone is large (0.1 to 1%) in the sample. The chain combines TRBV10-1 with TRBJ1-5; D gene uncertain. CDR3 length: 15 amino acids. V lost 4 bases, J lost 2 bases, and 12 bases lay in between. Germline values: CDR1 WNHNN, CDR2 SYGVQD (reference sequence). The CDR3 region has the DNA TGCGCCAGCAGTGTCCCCGGCACCCGCAATCAGCCCCAGCATTTT. It specifies CASSVPGTRNQPQHF.

The gene calls are TRBV3-1 (or the pseudogene TRBV3-2) and TRBJ1-1; D may be TRBD1 (5 bases). The length of the CDR3 is 20 residues. Germline lookup yields CDR1 LGHDT and CDR2 YNNKEL (reference sequence). The V and J ends lost 1 base and 2 bases respectively, with 26 bases between them. The CDR3 here is CASSQVSPTATTLINTEAFF. DNA of the CDR3: TGTGCCAGCAGCCAAGTAAGTCCGACAGCCACAACCCTAATTAACACTGAAGCTTTCTTT.

This chain links TRBV30 with TRBJ2-3; 9 positions agree with TRBD2. This CDR3 region has 16 residues. Trimming removed 4 bases from V and 8 bases from J; junction bases left unmatched: 16. Germline-derived CDR1 and CDR2 are GTSNPN and SVGIG (reference sequence). The CDR3 DNA is TGTGCCTGGAAGAGGACTAGCGTAAAAACGGGGGTTACGCAGTATTTT. It yields the protein CAWKRTSVKTGVTQYF.

The genes are TRBV7-3 and TRBJ2-1, with a weak D call TRBD2 (6 bases). CDR1 and CDR2 (germline): SGHTA, FQGTGA. V was cut by 2 bases and J by 7 bases, with 15 bases left in between. The CDR3 spans 15 residues. CDR3 loop: CASSLFPSGGNEQFF. The CDR3, as DNA: TGTGCCAGCAGCTTATTCCCCTCCGGGGGTAATGAGCAGTTCTTC.

V and J are TRBV18 and TRBJ2-1, with D perhaps assigned TRBD1 or TRBD2 (5 bases each). Trimming cost V 3 bases and J 5 bases, with 8 bases left between them. The germline V gene has CDR1 KGHSH and CDR2 LQKENI. The CDR3 is made up of 13 amino acids. The CDR3 DNA sequence: TGTGCCAGCTCACCGGGGCGGGACAATGAGCAGTTCTTC. The encoded protein is CASSPGRDNEQFF.

The chain has TRBV28 and TRBJ2-3, with TRBD1 matching over 8 bases. Germline trimming cut 2 bases from V and 0 bases from J; bases unmatched to any gene: 7. Germline V gene lookup returns CDR1 MDHEN and CDR2 SYDVKM. This CDR3 has 17 residues. The CDR3 region is CASSLVGTGGSTDTQYF. DNA for the CDR3: TGTGCCAGCAGTTTAGTCGGGACAGGAGGAAGCACAGATACGCAGTATTTT.

This chain uses TRBV30 with TRBJ1-5; D unresolved. The CDR3 has 14 amino acids. V was cut by 0 bases and J by 0 bases, with 6 bases left in between. Germline V gene lookup returns CDR1 GTSNPN and CDR2 SVGIG (reference sequence). The CDR3, as DNA: TGTGCCTGGAGTGTGGCTTATAGCAATCAGCCCCAGCATTTT. Translation: CAWSVAYSNQPQHF.

This clone showed up just a few times. Here the CDR3 reads CASSRRESHSPLHF. The CDR3 nucleotides are TGTGCCAGCAGCCGCCGGGAGTCCCATTCACCCCTCCACTTT. This chain joins TRBV3-1 (or the pseudogene TRBV3-2) and TRBJ1-6, with D unclear. Trimming left V 4 bases short and J 8 bases short, with 12 bases between. CDR1 is LGHDT and CDR2 is YNNKEL in the germline V gene (reference sequence). The length of the CDR3 is 14 residues.

The chain carries TRBV3-1 (or the pseudogene TRBV3-2) and TRBJ2-1; 9 nucleotides line up with TRBD2. There are 18 residues in the CDR3. V shed 0 bases, J shed 4 bases, and the junction held 10 bases outside the gene matches. Germline loops: CDR1 LGHDT, CDR2 YNNKEL (reference sequence). This CDR3 reads CASSQDWGSGRGYNEQFF. CDR3 DNA: TGTGCCAGCAGCCAAGATTGGGGTAGCGGGAGAGGGTACAATGAGCAGTTCTTC.